This TCR beta chain comes out of a study of T cell responses to AZD1222 COVID-19 vaccine. Data came from immunoSEQ multiplex PCR; TCRdb stores just in-frame clones and leaves some out. The sample holds approximately 120,000 clones, roughly nine tenths seen once. V was clipped by 3 bases and J by 3 bases; unmatched bases: 3. The CDR3 length is 14 residues. Germline values: CDR1 SGHTA, CDR2 FQGNSA. The TCR comes from an adult in good health. This specimen was peripheral blood, taken on day 0 of AZD1222 vaccination. The chain joins TRBV7-2 to TRBJ2-3; 7 bases align to TRBD2. CDR3 in DNA: TGTGCCAGCAGCTTTACTAGCGTTACAGATACGCAGTATTTT. Translating gives CASSFTSVTDTQYF.